This T cell receptor (beta chain) appears in the sequencing data of a study of T cells in Graves' hyperthyroidism and ophthalmopathy. RNA transcripts gave rise to amplified TCR beta CDR3 regions. In the first-round RT-PCR of the TCR CDR3, the HTBI primer set was used. TCRdb processed the multiplex PCR reads anew with MiXCR; each CDR3 protein has one entry. The repertoire has about 300,000 distinct CDR3 sequences, roughly 19% of them found once; the top ten carry 35% to 45%. General study points: In the analysis, a 13 V-J model separated ophthalmopathy from stable hyperthyroidism.

Germline V CDR1 and CDR2: PRHDT, FYEKMQ (reference sequence). V lost 4 bases, J lost 7 bases, and 3 bases stayed unmatched. There are 13 residues in the CDR3. In regard to this clonotype: Its cognate antigen is unknown.

The clonotype comes from a man between 50 and 59 years old with Graves' ophthalmopathy. This rearrangement joins TRBV13 to TRBJ1-5; 8 bases match TRBD1. Sequencing was performed on blood. The CDR3 sequence: CASSSAGGQPQHF. Written as DNA, the CDR3 is TGTGCCAGCAGCTCGGCAGGGGGCCAGCCCCAGCATTTT.